The following is a TCR beta chain sequence with its context. These data originate in a study of blood T cell repertoires in COVID-19. About the research overall: There were acute and convalescent COVID-19 samples, and they came from the United States, Italy and Spain.

The V and J ends lost 0 bases and 2 bases, in that order; junction bases with no gene match: 3. The CDR3 spans 16 residues. Germline V lookup: CDR1 MDHEN, CDR2 SYDVKM. Adults between roughly 18 and 90 years of age took part from 24 US areas. Assay: immunoSEQ multiplex PCR; the TCRdb copy retains only in-frame clones and omits some. This sample yields 300,000 to 400,000 clones, of which around nine tenths are seen a single time; approximately 4.7% belongs to the top ten. The chain uses TRBV28 and TRBJ1-3; TRBD1 matches at 8 bases. Sequencing was carried out using PBMCs or T cells enriched from blood (not recorded which). This TCR was recovered from a man aged 60 to 75 who had recovered from COVID-19. The CDR3 loop reads CASSLWSGGTGNTIYF. CDR3 in DNA: TGTGCCAGCAGTTTATGGTCAGGGGGCACTGGAAACACCATATATTTT.